The 20 T cell receptor beta chains below were found in one sample sequenced in a study of tumor-infiltrating lymphocytes in primary liver carcinoma. A constant-region primer served to make TCR beta cDNA from approximately 490 ng total RNA. The TCR beta library was amplified through three nested multiplex PCR rounds in a modified ARM-PCR procedure. The study ran its first two PCR rounds for roughly 11 cycles each, using TRBV1-TRBV30 forward primers and a C-beta reverse primer. One entry per CDR3 protein, called by TCRdb with MiXCR from the multiplex PCR reads. The table has fewer than 400,000 distinct CDR3 sequences, roughly 60% seen once. Blood RNA originated from unsorted whole blood, with germline DNA additionally extracted. The sequenced sample consisted of peripheral blood. The receptor source for this set is a man aged 35 to 55 with primary liver carcinoma and hepatitis B virus infection.

This chain links TRBV5-1 with TRBJ2-3; 7 nucleotides match TRBD2. The CDR3 contains 19 residues. Trimming took 3 bases from V and 0 from J; bases not matched to a gene: 16. From germline, CDR1 is SGHRS and CDR2 YFSETQ. CDR3 nucleotide sequence: TGCGCCAGCAGCTGGGCCCCGAGCGGGATACGGACTAGCACAGATACGCAGTATTTT. Translation gives CASSWAPSGIRTSTDTQYF.

The DNA of the CDR3 is TGCGCCAGCAGCCTCCTCTCCTGGGGCGACTATGGCTACACCTTC. Amino acid sequence: CASSLLSWGDYGYTF. The chain employs TRBV4-1 and TRBJ1-2; D is perhaps TRBD1 (5 bases). The CDR3 totals 15 residues. CDR1 is MGHRA, CDR2 YSYEKL, per germline. V was shortened by 4 bases and J by 3 bases, with 15 bases between the two germline ends.

This clonotype has more than one count but fewer than ten. V usage is TRBV7-9 and J usage is TRBJ2-3; 8 bases are shared with TRBD2. This CDR3 has 17 residues. V gave up 0 bases and J gave up 6 bases; unmatched junction bases: 11. The germline CDR1 and CDR2 sequences are SEHNR and FQNEAQ (reference sequence). This chain's CDR3 is CASSLARTGLEGDTQYF. The CDR3 DNA follows: TGTGCCAGCAGCTTAGCAAGGACGGGACTAGAGGGGGATACGCAGTATTTT.

This clonotype was recorded once. Germline and junction disagree at one end, which may indicate a read error. V is TRBV7-9 and J is TRBJ1-2; 9 bases agree with TRBD1. Germline CDR1 SEHNR, CDR2 FQNEAQ (reference sequence). This CDR3 has 15 amino acids. CDR3: CVSSPEDRGRYGYTF. DNA for the CDR3: TGTGTCAGCAGCCCTGAGGACAGGGGACGCTATGGCTACACCTTC.

Details on this clonotype: A read error is possible here, since a much larger clone lies one base away. The CDR3 sequence is CVSSLGAYNEQFF. The CDR3 DNA reads TGTGTCAGCAGCTTGGGGGCCTACAATGAGCAGTTCTTC. The chain carries TRBV5-5 and TRBJ2-1; D may be TRBD1 or TRBD2 (5 bases each). CDR3 length: 13 amino acids. Germline loops: CDR1 SGHKS, CDR2 YYEKEE (reference sequence).

A note on this clonotype: A much more abundant neighbour one base away suggests this may be a read error. V and J are TRBV4-2 and TRBJ1-2, with D tentatively TRBD1 (5 bases). This CDR3 region has 16 residues. CDR1 is LGHNA and CDR2 is YNFKEQ in the germline V gene. Trimming pared 3 bases from V and 5 bases from J, leaving 19 bases between. CDR3 sequence reads: CASSQVDGEGLYGYTF. CDR3 nucleotides: TGTGCCAGCAGCCAGGTTGACGGGGAGGGACTTTATGGCTACACCTTC.

V gene TRBV29-1 combines with J gene TRBJ2-1, with TRBD1 identical over 7 bases. The CDR3 is 13 residues long. Germline-derived CDR1 and CDR2 are SQVTM and ANQGSEA. With V trimmed by 6 bases and J by 14 bases, 16 bases remained unmatched. In DNA, the CDR3 is TGCAGCGTCATGCGCCCTGGACAGGATGAAGAGTTCTTC. It specifies CSVMRPGQDEEFF.

Turning to this clonotype: A junction boundary mismatches the germline segment, possibly from a read error. V gene TRBV12-3 or TRBV12-4 combines with J gene TRBJ2-7; D might be TRBD1 (5 bases). The CDR3 contains 15 residues. The CDR3 sequence is CASSSGPVSSYEQHF. The CDR3, as DNA: TGTGCCAGCAGTTCAGGGCCCGTTTCGTCGTACGAGCAGCACTTC.

This clonotype is medium-sized in the sample. The V and J genes are TRBV11-2 and TRBJ2-7; either TRBD1 or TRBD2 may fit D (5 bases each). Trimming shortened V by 4 bases and J by 0 bases, and 7 bases separated the two germline ends. The germline CDR1 and CDR2 sequences are SGHAT and FQNNGV. CDR3 length: 13 amino acids. CDR3 amino acids: CASSYGASYEQYF. DNA of the CDR3: TGTGCCAGCAGCTACGGGGCCTCCTACGAGCAGTACTTC.

The chain recombines TRBV6-6 with TRBJ1-6; 10 bases map to TRBD1. The CDR3 has 14 amino acids. V was clipped by 6 bases and J by 8 bases; unmatched bases: 4. Germline V CDR1 and CDR2: MNHNY, SVGAGI (reference sequence). CDR3 sequence reads: CASSGTGVYSPLHF. CDR3 sequence (DNA): TGTGCCAGCAGCGGGACAGGGGTTTATTCACCCCTCCACTTT.

To note about this clonotype: A read error may explain this, as a much larger clone is one base away. V gene TRBV12-3 or TRBV12-4 combines with J gene TRBJ1-2; D is undetermined. This CDR3 spans 13 amino acids. DNA of the CDR3: TGTGCCAGCACCCTGACACCTAACTATGGCTGCACCTTC. This translates into CASTLTPNYGCTF.

This clonotype was seen more than once but under ten times. V and J are TRBV6-2 or TRBV6-3 and TRBJ2-3; weak D call: TRBD2 (5 bases). The CDR3 contains 15 residues. Germline CDR1 reads MNHEY; CDR2 reads SVGEGT. V gave up 4 bases and J gave up 3 bases, with 14 bases separating them. The DNA of the CDR3 is TGTGCCAGCAGTTCCCCGCGTAGCGCGACAGATACGCAGTATTTT. This gives the protein CASSSPRSATDTQYF.

For this clonotype: The missing conserved phenylalanine or tryptophan at the end of this CDR3 makes a read error likely. The CDR3 region is CASREGAIGIEEQYL. CDR3 DNA sequence: TGTGCCAGCAGGGAAGGGGCCATAGGGATAGAGGAGCAGTACCTC. The rearrangement uses TRBV11-2 and TRBJ2-7; D is perhaps TRBD1 (5 bases). This CDR3 region has 15 residues. The V gene lost 6 bases and the J gene lost 7 bases, with 22 bases spanning the gap. Germline V lookup: CDR1 SGHAT, CDR2 FQNNGV.

In the case of this clonotype: At one boundary the junction diverges from the germline segment, which might be a read error. The chain joins TRBV4-2 to TRBJ2-1; D unresolved. This CDR3 contains 16 residues. CDR1 is LGHNA, CDR2 YNFKEQ, per germline. The CDR3 sequence is CASSQDLYSEYNEQLF. The CDR3 DNA reads TGCGCCAGCAGCCAAGATCTCTACTCAGAATACAATGAGCAGCTCTTC.

This clonotype was counted many times. This rearrangement joins TRBV6-2 or TRBV6-3 to TRBJ2-7, with D perhaps matching TRBD1 or TRBD2 (5 bases each). The V gene lost 8 bases and the J gene lost 0 bases, with 14 bases spanning the gap. The CDR3 has 14 residues. Looked up from germline, CDR1 is MNHEY and CDR2 is SVGEGT. The CDR3 sequence: CASLRDGFSYEQYF. Written as DNA, the CDR3 is TGTGCCAGCCTACGGGACGGCTTCTCCTACGAGCAGTACTTC.

Worth noting for this clonotype: This may be a read error, as it is one base from a much larger clone. The chain uses TRBV10-3 and TRBJ1-5, with D uncertain. V dropped 4 bases and J dropped 6 bases, with 10 bases sitting between them. Germline V lookup: CDR1 ENHRY, CDR2 SYGVKD. The CDR3 has 13 amino acids. DNA of the CDR3: TGTGCCATCAGTGTCGGAAGAAGTCAGCCCCAGCATTTT. This sequence encodes CAISVGRSQPQHF.

A word on this clonotype: Without the conserved terminal phenylalanine or tryptophan, this CDR3 likely stems from a read error. The rearrangement joins TRBV5-4 to TRBJ1-6; D not certain. The CDR3 spans 14 residues. Germline V gives CDR1 SGHNT, CDR2 YYREEE (reference sequence). Trimming removed 0 bases from V and 7 bases from J, with 8 bases in between. CDR3: CASSLVIRNSPLHL. The CDR3 DNA reads TGTGCCAGCAGCTTGGTTATTCGAAATTCACCCCTCCACCTT.

This clonotype appeared many times. This chain joins TRBV6-1 and TRBJ2-7, with D tentatively TRBD2 (5 bases). The germline CDR1 and CDR2 sequences are MNHNS and SASEGT. V was cut by 2 bases and J by 2 bases, with 10 bases left in between. This CDR3 region has 14 residues. In DNA, the CDR3 is TGTGCCAGCAGTGAACAAGGACTTACCTACGAGCAGTACTTC. Amino acid sequence: CASSEQGLTYEQYF.

In this sample, this clonotype turned up many times. The chain joins TRBV6-5 to TRBJ2-3, with D perhaps TRBD2 (5 bases). Trimming stripped 7 bases from V and 0 bases from J, with 14 bases between. The length of the CDR3 is 15 residues. Germline V gene data show CDR1 as MNHEY and CDR2 as SVGAGI. This CDR3 is CASMSAGSSTDTQYF. The DNA for the CDR3 is TGTGCCAGCATGTCGGCGGGTTCTAGCACAGATACGCAGTATTTT.

A word on this clonotype: The junction does not match germline at one end; this may be a read error. The CDR3 nucleotides are TGTGCCGGCAGTTATCAGGACTGGGACACAGATACGCAGTATTTT. This codes for CAGSYQDWDTDTQYF. The chain uses TRBV6-5 and TRBJ2-3; D possibly corresponds to TRBD2 (5 bases). This CDR3 is built from 15 residues. CDR1 MNHEY and CDR2 SVGAGI come from the germline V gene.